The 15 T cell receptor beta chains listed next were all sequenced from one sample in a study of cytomegalovirus exposure and HLA in healthy donors. It was with 60 Vbeta and 13 Jbeta primers that the PCR ran. The table came from immunoSEQ multiplex PCR; TCRdb's copy has only in-frame clones and leaves some out. Of roughly 140,000 clones in the sample, 80% to 85% are singletons; the top ten hold 1.2%. The source material was PBMCs. Receptors were obtained from a female donor in good health and CMV-seronegative.

This clone was seen only a few times. This rearrangement joins TRBV29-1 to TRBJ1-5; TRBD1 agrees at 9 bases. CDR3 size: 13 residues. CDR1 is SQVTM and CDR2 is ANQGSEA in the germline V gene. V was clipped by 6 bases and J by 4 bases; unmatched bases: 4. The CDR3 protein is CSVRDRENQPQHF. CDR3 in DNA: TGCAGCGTCCGGGACAGGGAAAATCAGCCCCAGCATTTT.

The V and J genes are TRBV27 and TRBJ1-1, with 7 nucleotides matching TRBD1. J was trimmed by 10 bases and V by 5 bases; bases with no gene match: 13. The length of the CDR3 is 14 residues. Germline CDR1 is MNHEY and CDR2 is SMNVEV (reference sequence). The CDR3 bases are TGTGCCAGCAGTAGTACAGGGGCTTCCCGGGGAGCTTTCTTT. Protein product: CASSSTGASRGAFF.

In this sample, this clone turned up a few times. The rearrangement uses TRBV5-4 and TRBJ1-2; 7 nucleotides match TRBD1. Germline assignment: CDR1 SGHNT and CDR2 YYREEE (reference sequence). This CDR3 comprises 14 residues. V dropped 4 bases and J dropped 4; count of bases not matched to a gene: 7. CDR3 in DNA: TGTGCCAGCAGCCCCGGGACAGTGCCCTATGGCTACACCTTC. Protein sequence: CASSPGTVPYGYTF.

The chain couples TRBV28 to TRBJ2-7, with 7 positions matching TRBD2. Germline V gives CDR1 MDHEN, CDR2 SYDVKM. The CDR3 sequence is 15 residues long. Unmatched junction bases numbered 7, after V lost 5 bases and J lost 0 bases. The CDR3 DNA follows: TGTGCCAGCAGTCAATTTCTAGCGGTCTCCTACGAGCAGTACTTC. Translated, it gives CASSQFLAVSYEQYF.

The genes are TRBV9 and TRBJ2-7; no firm D call. The CDR3 covers 13 residues. Germline V lookup: CDR1 SGDLS, CDR2 YYNGEE. Trimming left V 3 bases short and J 0 bases short, with 7 bases between. This CDR3 is CASSATTSYEQYF. The DNA of the CDR3 is TGTGCCAGCAGCGCTACTACCTCCTACGAGCAGTACTTC.

This chain uses TRBV28 with TRBJ1-2, with 8 bases identical to TRBD1. This CDR3 contains 17 residues. V trimming: 2 bases; J trimming: 3 bases; junction bases outside the gene matches: 11. Looked up from germline, CDR1 is MDHEN and CDR2 is SYDVKM. The CDR3 coding sequence is TGTGCCAGCAGTTTAAACGGTGCAGGGGGCACGGACTATGGCTACACCTTC. The encoded protein is CASSLNGAGGTDYGYTF.

The J gene is TRBJ1-5, the V gene TRBV27; D not certain. Germline CDR1 is MNHEY and CDR2 is SMNVEV (reference sequence). V lost 6 bases and J 2 bases, leaving 20 bases between the germline ends. The CDR3 spans 17 residues. The CDR3 bases are TGTGCCAGCAGGGAGAACCTCGGAGGTCACCGCAATCAGCCCCAGCATTTT. Translating it yields CASRENLGGHRNQPQHF.

Here the CDR3 DNA reads TGTGCCAGCAGCTTGGACAGGGGGTATGGCTACACCTTC. This codes for CASSLDRGYGYTF. The chain is built from TRBV6-5 and TRBJ1-2, with 10 nucleotides matching TRBD1. The CDR3 loop spans 13 amino acids. V lost 6 bases and J lost 5; bases outside the gene matches: 3. Per the germline V gene, CDR1 is MNHEY and CDR2 is SVGAGI.

V usage is TRBV4-2 and J usage is TRBJ2-2; tentative D call: TRBD2 (6 bases). The CDR3 loop spans 17 amino acids. Trimming shortened V by 1 base and J by 6 bases, and 18 bases separated the two germline ends. Germline CDR1 reads LGHNA; CDR2 reads YNFKEQ. For the CDR3, the DNA is TGTGCCAGCAGCCAAGTTGGCGGGGTGGGCCCTTCCGGGGAGCTGTTTTTT. Its protein product is CASSQVGGVGPSGELFF.

This chain uses TRBV5-1 with TRBJ2-2; weak D call: TRBD2 (6 bases). V gave up 2 bases and J gave up 2 bases, with 13 bases separating them. The V gene's germline CDR1 is SGHRS and CDR2 YFSETQ. The CDR3 has 16 residues. The CDR3 region has the DNA TGCGCCAGCAGCTTAGCCCGCGGGGCAAACACCGGGGAGCTGTTTTTT. Its protein product is CASSLARGANTGELFF.

The gene calls are TRBV7-9 and TRBJ2-5, with 7 positions matching TRBD1. Germline V CDR1 and CDR2: SEHNR, FQNEAQ (reference sequence). The CDR3 is made up of 14 amino acids. With V trimmed by 1 base and J by 9 bases, 8 bases remained unmatched. The CDR3 nucleotides are TGTGCCAGCAGCTTAGGACAGGGCCCGGGGTCCCAGTACTTC. Amino acid sequence: CASSLGQGPGSQYF.

The chain employs TRBV2 and TRBJ2-7, with D possibly being TRBD1 (6 bases). CDR1 SNHLY and CDR2 FYNNEI come from the germline V gene. Trimming took off 3 bases at V and 7 bases at J, with 16 bases between the two ends. The length of the CDR3 is 14 residues. CDR3 sequence (DNA): TGTGCCAGCAGTGAGGACGGACCAAGGGGGGAGCAGTACTTC. It is translated as CASSEDGPRGEQYF.

V and J are TRBV21-1 and TRBJ2-7; TRBD1 was called by the table and not checked on the DNA. TRBV21-1 is a known pseudogene. This CDR3 contains 19 residues. The CDR3 loop reads CASSPEVVGTKRGYYEQYF. CDR3 nucleotide sequence: TGTGCCAGCAGCCCAGAAGTCGTTGGGACAAAAAGGGGCTACTACGAGCAGTACTTC.

The V gene is TRBV25-1, the J gene TRBJ2-7; 10 bases match TRBD1. This CDR3 is 15 amino acids long. The junction had 5 bases not matched to a gene; V was cut back by 0 bases and J by 6 bases. Germline V gene sequence: CDR1 MGHDK, CDR2 SYGVNS. CDR3 in DNA: TGTGCCAGCAGTGAATACGAGACAGGGGGCTCCGAGCAGTACTTC. This encodes CASSEYETGGSEQYF.

V gene TRBV29-1 combines with J gene TRBJ2-5; the match to TRBD2 covers 7 bases. TRBJ2-7 explains the end of the DNA better; the J call may be wrong. This CDR3 is 15 amino acids long. Germline CDR1 SQVTM, CDR2 ANQGSEA. DNA for the CDR3: TGCAGCGTTGAAGATGGGGCGGGAGAGGCCTACGAGCAGTACTTC. This translates into CSVEDGAGEAYEQYF.